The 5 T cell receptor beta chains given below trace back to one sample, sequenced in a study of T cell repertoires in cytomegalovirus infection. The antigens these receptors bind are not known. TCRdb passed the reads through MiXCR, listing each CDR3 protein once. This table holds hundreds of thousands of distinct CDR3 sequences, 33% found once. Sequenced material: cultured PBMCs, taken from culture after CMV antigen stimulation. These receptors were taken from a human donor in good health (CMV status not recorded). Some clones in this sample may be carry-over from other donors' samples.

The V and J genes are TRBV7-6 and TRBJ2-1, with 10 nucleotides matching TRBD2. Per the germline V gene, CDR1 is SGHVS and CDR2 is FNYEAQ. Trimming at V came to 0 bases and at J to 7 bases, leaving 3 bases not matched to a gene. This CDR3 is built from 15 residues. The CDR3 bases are TGTGCCAGCAGCTTAGCTAGCGGGAGGTGGAATGAGCAGTTCTTC. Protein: CASSLASGRWNEQFF.

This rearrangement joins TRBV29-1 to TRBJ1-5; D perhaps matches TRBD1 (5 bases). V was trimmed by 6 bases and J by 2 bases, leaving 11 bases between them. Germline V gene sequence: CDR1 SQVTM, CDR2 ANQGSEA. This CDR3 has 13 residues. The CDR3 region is CSVQGRGNQPQHF. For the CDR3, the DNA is TGCAGCGTCCAGGGTAGGGGCAATCAGCCCCAGCATTTT.

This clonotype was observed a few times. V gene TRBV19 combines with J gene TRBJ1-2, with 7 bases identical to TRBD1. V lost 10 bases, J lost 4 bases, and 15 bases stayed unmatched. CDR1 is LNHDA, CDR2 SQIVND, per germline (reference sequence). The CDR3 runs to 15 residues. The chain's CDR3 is CATNSDRDVLYGYTF. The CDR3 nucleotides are TGTGCCACGAACTCCGACAGGGACGTACTCTATGGCTACACCTTC.

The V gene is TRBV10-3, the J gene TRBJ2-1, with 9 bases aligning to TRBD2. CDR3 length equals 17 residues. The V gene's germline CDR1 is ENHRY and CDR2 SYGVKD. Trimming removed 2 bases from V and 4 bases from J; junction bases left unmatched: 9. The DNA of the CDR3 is TGTGCCATCAGTGAGACCTACCGGACTAGCGCGTACAATGAGCAGTTCTTC. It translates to CAISETYRTSAYNEQFF.

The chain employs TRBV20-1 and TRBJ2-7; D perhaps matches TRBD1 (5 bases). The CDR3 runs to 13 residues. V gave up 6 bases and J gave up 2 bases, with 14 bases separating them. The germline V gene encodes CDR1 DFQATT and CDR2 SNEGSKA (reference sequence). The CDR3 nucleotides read TGCAGTGCCACCTGGGGCAGTACCTACGAGCAGTACTTC. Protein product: CSATWGSTYEQYF.